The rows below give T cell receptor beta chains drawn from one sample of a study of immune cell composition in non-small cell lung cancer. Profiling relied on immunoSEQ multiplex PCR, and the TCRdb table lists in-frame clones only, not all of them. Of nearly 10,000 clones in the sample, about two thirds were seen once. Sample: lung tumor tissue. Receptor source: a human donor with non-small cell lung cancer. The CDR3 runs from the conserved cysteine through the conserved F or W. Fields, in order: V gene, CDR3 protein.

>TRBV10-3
CAISAGGSYNEQFF
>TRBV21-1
CASSNQTGYEQYF
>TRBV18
CASSPQSRTAYNEQFF
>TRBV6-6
CASRGNEKLFF
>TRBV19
CASSMWDRNQPQHF
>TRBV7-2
CASSLGDKGETQYF
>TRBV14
CASSQVRGLSPLHF
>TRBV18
CASSPLGTYGYTF
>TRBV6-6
CASSYSRETQYF
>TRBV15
CATRTSGRTYEQYF
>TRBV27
CATRKQNNFNEKLFF
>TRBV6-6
CASRPPGDSNQPQHF
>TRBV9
CASSRGTGGYEQYF
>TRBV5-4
CASSSRALASTDTQYF